These 4 T cell receptor beta chains came from one sample sequenced in a study of T-cell memory formation after mild COVID-19. One entry per CDR3 protein, called by TCRdb with MiXCR from the 5' RACE reads. The sample yields around 300,000 distinct CDR3 sequences, roughly 15% seen once. Material: PBMCs or a T cell subset sorted from them (not recorded which). These receptors were obtained from a man in his late teens or twenties who had mild COVID-19 (a few samples of this study predate the infection). Cell type and time point are not known.

J is TRBJ2-5 and V is TRBV7-2; D uncertain. CDR1 is SGHTA, CDR2 FQGNSA, per germline. This CDR3 region has 13 residues. V was cut by 5 bases and J by 4 bases, with 11 bases left in between. The CDR3 protein is CASSRGYGETQYF. In DNA form, the CDR3 reads TGTGCCAGCAGCAGAGGCTACGGAGAGACCCAGTACTTC.

The sample holds a few counts of this clonotype. V is TRBV27 and J is TRBJ1-3, with D unclear. From germline, CDR1 is MNHEY and CDR2 SMNVEV (reference sequence). Trimming pared 8 bases from V and 1 base from J, leaving 15 bases between. The CDR3 is made up of 15 amino acids. The CDR3 DNA reads as TGTGCCAGCGGCCCTTCCGGGGTATCTGGAAACACCATATATTTT. Translation gives CASGPSGVSGNTIYF.

The chain carries TRBV28 and TRBJ1-2; D gene uncertain. V lost 3 bases to trimming and J lost 3 bases, with 5 bases between them. This CDR3 region has 12 residues. The germline gives CDR1 MDHEN, CDR2 SYDVKM. The CDR3, as DNA: TGTGCCAGCAGTTTTACAGACTATGGCTACACCTTC. This gives the protein CASSFTDYGYTF.

The V call is TRBV7-2, the J call TRBJ1-6, with D possibly TRBD1 on 5 matching bases. Germline-derived CDR1 and CDR2 are SGHTA and FQGNSA. The germline V and J ends were trimmed by 4 bases and 14 bases, with 21 bases remaining between them. CDR3 length equals 15 residues. Written as DNA, the CDR3 is TGTGCCAGCAGCTCCCCGGTCGGGGCGCAGCAGGCCCTCCACTTT. It specifies CASSSPVGAQQALHF.